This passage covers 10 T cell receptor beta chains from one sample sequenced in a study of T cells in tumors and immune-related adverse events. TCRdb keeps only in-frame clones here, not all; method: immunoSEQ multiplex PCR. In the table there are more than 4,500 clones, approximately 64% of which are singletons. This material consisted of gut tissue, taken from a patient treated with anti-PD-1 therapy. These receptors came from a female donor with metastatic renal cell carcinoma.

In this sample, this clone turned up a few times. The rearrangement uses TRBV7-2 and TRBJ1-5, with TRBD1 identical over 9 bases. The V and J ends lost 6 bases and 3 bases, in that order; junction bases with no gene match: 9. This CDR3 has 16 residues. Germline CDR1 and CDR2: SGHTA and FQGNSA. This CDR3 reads CASSTGGGFHNQPQHF. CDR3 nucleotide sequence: TGTGCCAGCAGTACAGGGGGCGGGTTTCACAATCAGCCCCAGCATTTT.

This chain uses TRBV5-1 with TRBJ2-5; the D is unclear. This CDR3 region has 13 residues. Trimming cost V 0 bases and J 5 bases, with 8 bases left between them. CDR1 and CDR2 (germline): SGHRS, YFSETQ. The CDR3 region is CASSLALAETQYF. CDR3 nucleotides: TGCGCCAGCAGCTTGGCCTTAGCTGAGACCCAGTACTTC.

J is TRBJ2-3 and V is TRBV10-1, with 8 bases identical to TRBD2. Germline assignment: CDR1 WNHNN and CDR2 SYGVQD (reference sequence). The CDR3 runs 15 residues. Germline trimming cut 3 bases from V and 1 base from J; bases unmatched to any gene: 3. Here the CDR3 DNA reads TGCGCCAGCAGTGACGGACTAGCCCGCACAGATACGCAGTATTTT. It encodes CASSDGLARTDTQYF.

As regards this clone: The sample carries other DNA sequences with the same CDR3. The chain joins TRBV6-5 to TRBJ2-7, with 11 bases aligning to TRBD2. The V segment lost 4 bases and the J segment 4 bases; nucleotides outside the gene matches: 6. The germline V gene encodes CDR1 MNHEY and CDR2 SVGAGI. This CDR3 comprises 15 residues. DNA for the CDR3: TGTGCCAGCAGTTCAGCCGGGACTAGCGGTTACGAGCAGTACTTC. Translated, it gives CASSSAGTSGYEQYF.

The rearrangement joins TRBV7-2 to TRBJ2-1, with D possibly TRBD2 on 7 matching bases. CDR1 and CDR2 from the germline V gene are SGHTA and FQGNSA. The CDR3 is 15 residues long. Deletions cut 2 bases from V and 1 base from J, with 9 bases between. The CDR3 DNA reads TGTGCCAGCAGCTTACGGGGGGCGTCCTACAATGAGCAGTTCTTC. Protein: CASSLRGASYNEQFF.

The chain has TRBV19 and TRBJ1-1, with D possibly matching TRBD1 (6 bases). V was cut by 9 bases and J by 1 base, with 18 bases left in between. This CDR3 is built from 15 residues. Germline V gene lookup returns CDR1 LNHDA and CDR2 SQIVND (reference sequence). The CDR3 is CASNSFRDKNTEAFF. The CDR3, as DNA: TGTGCCAGCAACTCCTTCCGGGACAAGAACACTGAAGCTTTCTTT.

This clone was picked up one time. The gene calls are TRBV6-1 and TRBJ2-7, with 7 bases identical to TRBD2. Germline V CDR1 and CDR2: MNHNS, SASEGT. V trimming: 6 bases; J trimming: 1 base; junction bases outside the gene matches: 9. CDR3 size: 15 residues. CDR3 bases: TGTGCCAGCAGCGCCCTCGGGGGGTCTTCCTACGAGCAGTACTTC. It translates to CASSALGGSSYEQYF.

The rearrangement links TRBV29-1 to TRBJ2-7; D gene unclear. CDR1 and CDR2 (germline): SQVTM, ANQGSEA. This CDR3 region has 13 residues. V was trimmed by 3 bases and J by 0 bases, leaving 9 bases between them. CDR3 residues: CSVELPSSYEQYF. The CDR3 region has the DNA TGCAGCGTTGAGTTACCGAGCTCCTACGAGCAGTACTTC.

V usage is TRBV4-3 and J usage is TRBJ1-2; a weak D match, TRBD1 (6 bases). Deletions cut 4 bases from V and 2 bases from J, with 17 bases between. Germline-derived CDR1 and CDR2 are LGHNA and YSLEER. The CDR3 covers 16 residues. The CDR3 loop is CASSPERDRTNYGYTF. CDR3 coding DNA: TGCGCCAGCAGCCCAGAAAGAGACAGGACAAACTATGGCTACACCTTC.

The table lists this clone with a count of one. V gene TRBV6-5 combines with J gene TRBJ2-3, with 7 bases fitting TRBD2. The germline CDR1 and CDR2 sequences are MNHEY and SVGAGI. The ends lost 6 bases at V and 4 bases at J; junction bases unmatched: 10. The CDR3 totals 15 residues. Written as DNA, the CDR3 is TGTGCCAGCAGCCCTGGGAGGGCCGGGGCAGATACGCAGTATTTT. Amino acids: CASSPGRAGADTQYF.